These T cell receptor beta chains were read from a single sample in a study of blood T cell repertoires in COVID-19. Clones were read by immunoSEQ multiplex PCR, and TCRdb kept only the in-frame ones, dropping some. The sample has roughly 97,000 clones, approximately 80% seen once; the top ten hold approximately 26%. The specimen sequenced was peripheral blood. These receptors were collected from a man aged 55 to 70 with acute or convalescent COVID-19. The CDR3 runs from the conserved cysteine through the conserved F or W. The D gene is left open where the match is weak. A row's size may be missing; if present it is once, few, many or a size class.

d_gene,abundance,v_gene,j_gene,CDR3aa,CDR3nt
TRBD2,.,TRBV11-3,TRBJ2-3,CASSLGATSEGTQYF,TGTGCCAGCAGCTTAGGCGCCACTAGCGAGGGTACGCAGTATTTT
.,.,TRBV6-2/TRBV6-3,TRBJ1-5,CAIRPSNNQPQHF,TGTGCCATCCGCCCGAGTAACAATCAGCCCCAGCATTTT
TRBD1,.,TRBV18,TRBJ1-1,CASSPAPRGPGTEAFF,TGTGCCAGCTCACCGGCACCTAGGGGGCCGGGCACTGAAGCTTTCTTT
TRBD1,once,TRBV24-1,TRBJ2-7,CATSANGQGFDEQYF,TGTGCCACCAGTGCGAACGGACAGGGTTTCGACGAGCAGTACTTC
TRBD1,.,TRBV5-1,TRBJ2-6,CASSAGQGASGANVLTF,TGCGCCAGCAGCGCGGGACAGGGGGCCTCTGGGGCCAACGTCCTGACTTTC
.,.,TRBV20-1,TRBJ1-6,CSASRVGSGDSPLHF,TGCAGTGCTAGTAGGGTGGGGTCGGGAGATTCACCCCTCCACTTT
.,.,TRBV12-2,TRBJ1-2,CASRYDRVYGYTF,TGTGCAAGTCGGTATGACAGGGTCTATGGCTACACCTTC
TRBD2,.,TRBV27,TRBJ2-7,CASSFNPTSGSNEQYF,TGTGCCAGCAGTTTTAACCCTACTAGCGGGAGTAACGAGCAGTACTTC
.,.,TRBV5-1,TRBJ2-5,CASSPTPPETQYF,TGCGCCAGCAGCCCGACTCCTCCAGAGACCCAGTACTTC
TRBD1,.,TRBV5-8,TRBJ2-2,CASSLDRGTRGTGELFF,TGTGCCAGCAGCTTGGACAGGGGGACCCGAGGCACCGGGGAGCTGTTTTTT
TRBD1,.,TRBV27,TRBJ1-2,CASSVDRASPGGYTF,TGTGCCAGCAGTGTCGACAGGGCGAGTCCCGGCGGCTACACCTTC
.,.,TRBV25-1,TRBJ1-1,CASSTREAAFF,TGTGCCAGCAGTACCCGGGAGGCAGCTTTCTTT
.,.,TRBV27,TRBJ1-4,CASSPLSGVGEKLFF,TGTGCCAGCAGTCCCCTTTCGGGGGTAGGCGAAAAACTGTTTTTT
.,.,TRBV5-4,TRBJ1-1,CASSLGVEAFF,TGTGCCAGCAGCTTGGGAGTTGAAGCTTTCTTT
TRBD2,.,TRBV15,TRBJ2-1,CATSNGGSSYNEQFF,TGTGCCACCAGCAACGGGGGGAGCTCCTACAATGAGCAGTTCTTC
.,.,TRBV5-1,TRBJ2-2,CASGRGTGELFF,TGCGCCAGCGGCCGGGGGACCGGGGAGCTGTTTTTT
TRBD1,.,TRBV6-1,TRBJ1-2,CASSEAGGEENGYTF,TGTGCCAGCAGTGAAGCAGGGGGCGAGGAGAATGGCTACACCTTC
.,.,TRBV6-5,TRBJ1-1,CATLGGGKGTEAFF,TGTGCCACCCTGGGAGGGGGTAAGGGCACTGAAGCTTTCTTT
.,.,TRBV6-5,TRBJ2-7,CASSYPTGFSYEQYF,TGTGCCAGCAGTTACCCCACAGGGTTCTCCTACGAGCAGTACTTC
.,.,TRBV3-1/TRBV3-2,TRBJ2-2,CASSQGRTGELFF,TGTGCCAGCAGCCAAGGGAGGACCGGGGAGCTGTTTTTT